A single sample gave rise to the 3 T cell receptor beta chains below, sequenced in a study of blood T cell repertoires in COVID-19. Sequencing used immunoSEQ multiplex PCR; TCRdb keeps in-frame clones, though not all of them. The sample contains 400,000 to 550,000 clones, roughly 91% of which appear only once. The sequenced material came from peripheral blood. These receptors were collected from a woman in her 30s with acute or convalescent COVID-19.

The gene calls are TRBV7-6 and TRBJ1-6; 11 nucleotides line up with TRBD1. Trimming took 5 bases from V and 4 from J; bases not matched to a gene: 7. The CDR3 is 17 amino acids. CDR1 SGHVS and CDR2 FNYEAQ come from the germline V gene. The CDR3 coding sequence is TGTGCCAGCAGCCCTGGGACAGGGGGGTTTTATAATTCACCCCTCCACTTT. Protein sequence: CASSPGTGGFYNSPLHF.

J is TRBJ2-1 and V is TRBV4-1, with TRBD1 identical over 7 bases. V shed 4 bases and J 6 bases; nucleotides not matched to a gene: 6. CDR3 length equals 14 residues. Per germline, CDR1 MGHRA and CDR2 YSYEKL. The CDR3 reads CASSPSWDSNEQFF. CDR3 nucleotides: TGCGCCAGCAGCCCCTCATGGGACAGCAATGAGCAGTTCTTC.

The chain has TRBV3-1 (or the pseudogene TRBV3-2) and TRBJ1-2; TRBD1 might be the D (5 bases). The CDR3 has 14 amino acids. Deletions cut 4 bases from V and 3 bases from J, with 12 bases between. CDR1 LGHDT and CDR2 YNNKEL come from the germline V gene (reference sequence). In nucleotides, the CDR3 is TGTGCCAGCAGCCTTACCGACAGTTACTATGGCTACACCTTC. Translated: CASSLTDSYYGYTF.